One and the same sample provided the 7 T cell receptor beta chains below, sequenced in a study of blood T cell repertoires in COVID-19. Clones were read by immunoSEQ multiplex PCR, and TCRdb kept only the in-frame ones, dropping some. The table records approximately 190,000 clones, roughly 90% of them present only once. Sequencing input: peripheral blood. The receptors derive from a man in his forties or fifties with acute or convalescent COVID-19.

CDR3 sequence reads: CASSLTPGASELFF. The CDR3 bases are TGTGCCAGCAGCTTGACCCCAGGGGCTAGTGAGCTGTTTTTT. This rearrangement joins TRBV7-3 to TRBJ2-2; TRBD1 is a possible D gene (6 bases). V gave up 3 bases and J gave up 11 bases, with 16 bases separating them. Germline V CDR1 and CDR2: SGHTA, FQGTGA. The CDR3 contains 14 residues.

The rearrangement uses TRBV6-6 and TRBJ1-3, with D unresolved. The CDR3 is 15 residues long. The V gene lost 2 bases and the J gene lost 1 base, with 9 bases spanning the gap. CDR1 is MNHNY, CDR2 SVGAGI, per germline (reference sequence). CDR3: CASSYPRKSGNTIYF. The CDR3 DNA reads as TGTGCCAGCAGTTACCCCAGAAAGTCTGGAAACACCATATATTTT.

CDR3 sequence: CASSSGGNSGNTIYF. DNA of the CDR3: TGTGCCAGCAGTTCAGGGGGAAACTCTGGAAACACCATATATTTT. The chain couples TRBV28 to TRBJ1-3; 7 bases map to TRBD1. The CDR3 has 15 residues. The V segment lost 4 bases and the J segment 0 bases; nucleotides outside the gene matches: 3. Germline V gene data show CDR1 as MDHEN and CDR2 as SYDVKM.

The chain recombines TRBV27 with TRBJ1-5; D unclear. Germline lookup yields CDR1 MNHEY and CDR2 SMNVEV (reference sequence). Deletions cut 2 bases from V and 9 bases from J, with 14 bases between. The CDR3 is 14 amino acids. For the CDR3, the DNA is TGTGCCAGCAGTTTAGAAACCGGTTTTGGGCCCCAGCATTTT. This gives the protein CASSLETGFGPQHF.

CDR3 in amino acids: CASSAEFSTDTQYF. CDR3 DNA sequence: TGCGCCAGCAGCGCGGAGTTTAGCACAGATACGCAGTATTTT. This chain joins TRBV5-1 and TRBJ2-3; D unclear. From germline, CDR1 is SGHRS and CDR2 YFSETQ. The V end lost 4 bases, the J end lost 0 bases, and 9 bases lay between the germline ends. The CDR3 is made up of 14 amino acids.

The chain has TRBV2 and TRBJ1-2; 8 nucleotides align to TRBD1. The V gene end was trimmed by 6 bases and the J gene end by 6 bases; junction bases not matched to a gene: 3. Germline CDR1 SNHLY, CDR2 FYNNEI. This CDR3 region has 12 residues. The CDR3 spells CASSRTGHGYTF. CDR3 sequence (DNA): TGTGCCAGCAGCCGGACAGGGCATGGCTACACCTTC.

The chain joins TRBV6-1 to TRBJ1-6; 8 nucleotides match TRBD1. The V gene end was trimmed by 2 bases and the J gene end by 9 bases; junction bases not matched to a gene: 3. The CDR3 is made up of 14 amino acids. Germline CDR1 MNHNS, CDR2 SASEGT. For the CDR3, the DNA is TGTGCCAGCAGTGAACGGACAGGGCGTTCACCCCTCCACTTT. Encoded protein: CASSERTGRSPLHF.